This T cell receptor (beta chain) was sequenced in a study of blood T cell repertoires in COVID-19. About the study: Sample material is recorded as cDNA or gDNA derived from T cells, B-cell-depleted T cells, or PBMCs.

In the authors' workflow: Estimated nucleated cell counts came from reference gene primer amplification. Clones were read by immunoSEQ multiplex PCR, and TCRdb kept only the in-frame ones, dropping some. V, J and clone size reflect that table, while D and trimming were determined from the DNA. The sample contains about 200,000 clones, roughly 80% of which appear only once. Germline V lookup: CDR1 MNHNY, CDR2 SVGAGI (reference sequence). This CDR3 region has 14 residues. The V segment lost 7 bases and the J segment 0 bases; nucleotides outside the gene matches: 5. The specimen sequenced was peripheral blood. The genes are TRBV6-6 and TRBJ2-7; 8 nucleotides line up with TRBD2. This TCR was sampled from a man aged 60-69 years with acute or convalescent COVID-19. The CDR3: CASTLSGSSYEQYF. CDR3 bases: TGTGCCAGCACCCTCAGCGGGAGCTCCTACGAGCAGTACTTC.